This is a list of T cell receptor beta chains from one sample in a study of cytomegalovirus exposure and HLA in healthy donors. The table came from immunoSEQ multiplex PCR; TCRdb's copy has only in-frame clones and leaves some out. The table has about 140,000 clones, around 82% seen once. The sequenced sample was PBMCs. Every receptor here comes from a female donor in good health and CMV-seronegative. Both conserved end residues are part of each CDR3.

>TRBV7-2|TRBJ2-5
CASSLVWGGEETQYF
>TRBV27|TRBJ1-2
CASSPGLGYGYTF
>TRBV6-5|TRBJ2-7
CASSLQGAWEQYF
>TRBV30|TRBJ1-3
CAWSDQATSGNTIYF
>TRBV7-8|TRBJ1-5
CASSLALTVYSNQPQHF
>TRBV2|TRBJ1-6
CASSEGQLVPLHF
>TRBV6-6|TRBJ1-1
CASSPSAGRRTEAFF
>TRBV5-1|TRBJ1-1
CASSWGRGDTEAFF
>TRBV4-1|TRBJ1-5
CASSPHLSTGVFQPQHF
>TRBV5-4|TRBJ2-7
CASTEGGPLSYEQYF
>TRBV6-1|TRBJ1-1
CASSGTGGNTEAFF
>TRBV7-2|TRBJ2-1
CASSFNRDRLSSYNEQFF
>TRBV7-2|TRBJ2-7
CASSLIGTGPYEQYF
>TRBV5-8|TRBJ1-2
CASSLVVATYGYTF
>TRBV5-1|TRBJ1-4
CASSAGGNEKLFF
>TRBV2|TRBJ1-4
CASVWAGDEKLFF
>TRBV7-9|TRBJ1-1
CSSTLGPGDTEAFF
>TRBV2|TRBJ2-2
CASNLAGAGELFF
>TRBV28|TRBJ2-2
CASSSVGELFF
>TRBV2|TRBJ2-4
CASRAAVAGEGYF
>TRBV27|TRBJ2-7
CASKTREAGEQYF
>TRBV2|TRBJ2-3
CAGNLGGGRDTQYF
>TRBV5-1|TRBJ2-2
CASSLDPGWTGELFF
>TRBV19|TRBJ1-2
CASSPPWQSNYGYTF
>TRBV4-1|TRBJ2-7
CASSLGQGNGEQYF
>TRBV15|TRBJ2-5
CATRRQGKGTQYF
>TRBV27|TRBJ2-1
CASSITGGFYNEQFF
>TRBV6-5|TRBJ2-7
CATKIWGQGTHEQYF
>TRBV10-3|TRBJ1-2
CAINPGPNYDYTF
>TRBV6-5|TRBJ1-1
CASSYSAKSEAFF
>TRBV28|TRBJ1-5
CASSSLNQPQHF
>TRBV27|TRBJ1-2
CASYGTGMVGYTF